The source of this TCR beta chain is a study of persistence of HIV-infected CD4 T cells. Points from the study as a whole: TCRbeta richness was lower in CMV- and Gag-responding cells than in anti-CD3/anti-CD28-responding cells. Within sorted populations, more oligoclonal TCRs accompanied more oligoclonal proviruses.

The V gene's germline CDR1 is MNHEY and CDR2 SVGEGT. Trimming shortened V by 4 bases and J by 5 bases, and 18 bases separated the two germline ends. The CDR3 extends over 15 amino acids. An overlapping HIV-1 Gag peptide pool stimulated these cells at about 0.91 ug/peptide/mL. Sorted nonresponding memory CD4+ T cells were CD40L-negative, CD69-negative, CD45RO-high. These HIV-1-infected adults initiated suppressive ART in chronic infection. Sequencing used immunoSEQ version 4 in survey mode. Genomic DNA was diluted to 10 ng/uL, up to about 1 ug per sample. TCRdb's copy holds only in-frame clones and misses some; the assay was immunoSEQ multiplex PCR. The sample contains about 40,000 clones, around 82% of which appear only once. As to this clone: Its matching antigen is unknown.

The V gene is TRBV6-2 or TRBV6-3, the J gene TRBJ2-7, with D possibly being TRBD1 or TRBD2 (5 bases each). Sequences were derived from CD4+ T cells sorted from PBMCs after roughly 18-hour stimulation, sampled from a patient who received antiretroviral therapy. This sequence was found in an adult man with HIV who was CMV-seropositive. The CDR3 nucleotides read TGTGCCAGCAGTTGGTTGGGACGGCTCTGGGACGAGCAGTACTTC. This encodes CASSWLGRLWDEQYF.